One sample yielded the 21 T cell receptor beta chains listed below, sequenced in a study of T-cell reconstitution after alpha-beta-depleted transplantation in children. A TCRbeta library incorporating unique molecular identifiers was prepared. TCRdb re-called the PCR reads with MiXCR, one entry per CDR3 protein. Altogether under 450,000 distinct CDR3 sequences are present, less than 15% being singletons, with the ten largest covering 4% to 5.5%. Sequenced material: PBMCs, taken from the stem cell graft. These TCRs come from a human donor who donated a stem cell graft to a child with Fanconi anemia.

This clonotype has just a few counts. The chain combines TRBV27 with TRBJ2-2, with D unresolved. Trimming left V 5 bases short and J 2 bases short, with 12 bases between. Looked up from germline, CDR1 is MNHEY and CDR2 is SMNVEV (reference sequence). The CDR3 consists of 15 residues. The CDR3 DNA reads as TGTGCCAGCAGTCCTCCGGGCTCTAACACCGGGGAGCTGTTTTTT. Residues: CASSPPGSNTGELFF.

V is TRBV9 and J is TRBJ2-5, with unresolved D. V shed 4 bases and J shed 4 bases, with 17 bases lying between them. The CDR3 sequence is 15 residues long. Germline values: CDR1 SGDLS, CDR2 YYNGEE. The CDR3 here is CASSLDDRVGETQYF. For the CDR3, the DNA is TGTGCCAGCAGCTTGGACGACCGGGTGGGAGAGACCCAGTACTTC.

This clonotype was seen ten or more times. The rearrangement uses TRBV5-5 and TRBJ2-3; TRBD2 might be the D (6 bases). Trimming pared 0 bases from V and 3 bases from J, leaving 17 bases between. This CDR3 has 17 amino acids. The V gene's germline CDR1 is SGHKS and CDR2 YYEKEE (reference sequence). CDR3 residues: CASSLAGPGLLTDTQYF. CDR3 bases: TGTGCCAGCAGCTTGGCGGGGCCGGGACTGCTAACAGATACGCAGTATTTT.

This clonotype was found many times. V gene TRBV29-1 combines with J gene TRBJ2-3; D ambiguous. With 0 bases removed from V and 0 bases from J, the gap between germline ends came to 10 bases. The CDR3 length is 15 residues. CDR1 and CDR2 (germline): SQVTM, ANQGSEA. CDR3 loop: CSVEDGKTSTDTQYF. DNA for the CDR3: TGCAGCGTTGAAGACGGAAAGACCAGCACAGATACGCAGTATTTT.

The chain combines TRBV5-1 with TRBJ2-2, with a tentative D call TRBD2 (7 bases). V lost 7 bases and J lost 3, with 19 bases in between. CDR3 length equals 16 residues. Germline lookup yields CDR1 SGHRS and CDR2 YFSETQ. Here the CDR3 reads CASQFTGRVDTGELFF. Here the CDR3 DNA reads TGCGCCAGCCAGTTCACAGGGAGGGTAGACACCGGGGAGCTGTTTTTT.

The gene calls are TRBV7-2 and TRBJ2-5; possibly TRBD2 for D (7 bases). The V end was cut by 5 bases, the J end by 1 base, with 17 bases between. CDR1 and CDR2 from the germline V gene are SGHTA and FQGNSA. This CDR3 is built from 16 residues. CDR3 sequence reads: CASSLMGGAFQETQYF. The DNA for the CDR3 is TGTGCCAGCAGCCTCATGGGGGGGGCCTTCCAAGAGACCCAGTACTTC.

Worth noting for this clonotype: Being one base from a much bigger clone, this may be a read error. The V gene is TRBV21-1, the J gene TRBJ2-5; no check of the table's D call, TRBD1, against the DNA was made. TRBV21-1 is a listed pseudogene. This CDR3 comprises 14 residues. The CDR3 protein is CAISPGVYQETQYF. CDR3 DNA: TGTGCCATCAGCCCCGGGGTTTACCAAGAGACCCAGTACTTC.

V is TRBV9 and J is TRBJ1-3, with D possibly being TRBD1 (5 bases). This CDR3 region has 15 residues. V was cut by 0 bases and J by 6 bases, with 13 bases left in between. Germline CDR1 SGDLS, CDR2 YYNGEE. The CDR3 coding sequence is TGTGCCAGCAGCGTAGGGGGGGTACCAGAAAACACCATATATTTT. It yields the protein CASSVGGVPENTIYF.

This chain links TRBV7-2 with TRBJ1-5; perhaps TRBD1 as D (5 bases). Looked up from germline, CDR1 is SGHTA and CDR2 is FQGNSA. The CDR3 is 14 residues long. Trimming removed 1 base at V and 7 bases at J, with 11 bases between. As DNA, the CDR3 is TGTGCCAGCAGCTTAGTGCCTACAGGACAGCCCCAGCATTTT. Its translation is CASSLVPTGQPQHF.

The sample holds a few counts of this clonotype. This CDR3 reads CASSLVGGPSEQYF. The CDR3 nucleotides read TGTGCCAGCAGCTTAGTGGGGGGTCCCTCCGAGCAGTACTTC. This chain uses TRBV7-4 with TRBJ2-7; a possible D gene is TRBD2 (6 bases). The germline V gene encodes CDR1 SGHVT and CDR2 SQSDAQ. There are 14 residues in the CDR3. V was cut by 1 base and J by 6 bases, with 13 bases left in between.

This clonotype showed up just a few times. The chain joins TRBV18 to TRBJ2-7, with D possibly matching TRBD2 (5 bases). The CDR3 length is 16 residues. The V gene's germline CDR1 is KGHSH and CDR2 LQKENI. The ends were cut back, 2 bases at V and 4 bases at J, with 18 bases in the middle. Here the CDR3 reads CASSPRVSNGVYEQYF. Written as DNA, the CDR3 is TGTGCCAGCTCACCAAGGGTTTCAAACGGGGTTTACGAGCAGTACTTC.

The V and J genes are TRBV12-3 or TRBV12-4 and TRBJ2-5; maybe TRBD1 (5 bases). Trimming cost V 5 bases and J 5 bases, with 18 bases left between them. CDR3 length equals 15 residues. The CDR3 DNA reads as TGTGCCAGCAGTCCTGTTTTACAGGTTTACGAGACCCAGTACTTC. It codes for CASSPVLQVYETQYF.

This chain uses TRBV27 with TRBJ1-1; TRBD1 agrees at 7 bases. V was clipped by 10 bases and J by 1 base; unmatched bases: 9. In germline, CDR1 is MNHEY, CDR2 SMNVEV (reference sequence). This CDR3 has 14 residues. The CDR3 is CATQDRTANTEAFF. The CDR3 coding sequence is TGTGCCACGCAGGACAGGACAGCGAACACTGAAGCTTTCTTT.

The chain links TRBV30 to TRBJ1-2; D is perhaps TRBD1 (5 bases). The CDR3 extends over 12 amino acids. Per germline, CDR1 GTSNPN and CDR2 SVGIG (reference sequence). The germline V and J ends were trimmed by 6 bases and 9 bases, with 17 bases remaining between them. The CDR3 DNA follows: TGTGCCTGTTCCGGGACTCTTTTGAGCTACACCTTC. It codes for CACSGTLLSYTF. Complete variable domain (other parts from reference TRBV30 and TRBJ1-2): SQTIHQWPATLVQPVGSPLSLECTVEGTSNPNLYWYRQAAGRGLQLLFYSVGIGQISSEVPQNLSASRPQDRQFILSSKKLLLSDSGFYLCACSGTLLSYTFGSGTRLTVV.

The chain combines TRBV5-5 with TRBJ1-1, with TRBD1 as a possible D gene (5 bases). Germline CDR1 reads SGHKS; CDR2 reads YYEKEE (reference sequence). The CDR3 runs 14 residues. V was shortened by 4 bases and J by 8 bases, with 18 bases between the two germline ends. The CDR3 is CASSPRDYTTEAFF. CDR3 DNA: TGTGCCAGCAGCCCGAGGGACTATACGACCGAAGCTTTCTTT.

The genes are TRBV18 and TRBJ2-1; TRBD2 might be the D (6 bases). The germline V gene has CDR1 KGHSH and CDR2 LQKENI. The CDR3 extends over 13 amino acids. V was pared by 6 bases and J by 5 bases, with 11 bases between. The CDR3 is CASSPGSNNEQFF. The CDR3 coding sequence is TGTGCCAGCTCCCCCGGGAGCAACAATGAGCAGTTCTTC. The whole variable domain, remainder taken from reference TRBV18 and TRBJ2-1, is NAGVMQNPRHLVRRRGQEARLRCSPMKGHSHVYWYRQLPEEGLKFMVYLQKENIIDESGMPKERFSAEFPKEGPSILRIQQVVRGDSAAYFCASSPGSNNEQFFGPGTRLTVL.

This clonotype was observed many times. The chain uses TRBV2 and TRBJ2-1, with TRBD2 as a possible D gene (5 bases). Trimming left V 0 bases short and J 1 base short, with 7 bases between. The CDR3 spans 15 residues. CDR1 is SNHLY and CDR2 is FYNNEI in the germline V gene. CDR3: CASSEASESYNEQFF. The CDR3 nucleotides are TGTGCCAGCAGTGAAGCTAGCGAATCCTACAATGAGCAGTTCTTC.

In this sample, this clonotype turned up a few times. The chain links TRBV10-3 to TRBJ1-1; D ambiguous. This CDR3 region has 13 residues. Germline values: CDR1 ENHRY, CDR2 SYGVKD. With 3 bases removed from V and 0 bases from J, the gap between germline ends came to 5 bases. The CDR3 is CAISDGVNTEAFF. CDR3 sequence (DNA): TGTGCCATCAGTGACGGGGTGAACACTGAAGCTTTCTTT.

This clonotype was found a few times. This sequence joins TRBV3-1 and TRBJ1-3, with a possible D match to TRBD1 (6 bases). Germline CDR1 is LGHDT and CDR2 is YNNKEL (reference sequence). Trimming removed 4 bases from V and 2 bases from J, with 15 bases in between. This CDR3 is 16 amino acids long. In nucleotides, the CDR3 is TGTGCCAGCAGCCCCCAGCCCGGACAGCCTGGAAACACCATATATTTT. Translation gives CASSPQPGQPGNTIYF.

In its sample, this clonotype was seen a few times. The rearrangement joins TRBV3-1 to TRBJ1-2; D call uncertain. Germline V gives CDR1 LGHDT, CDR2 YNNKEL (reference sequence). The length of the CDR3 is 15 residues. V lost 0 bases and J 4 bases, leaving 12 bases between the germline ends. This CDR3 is CASSQDANPSYGYTF. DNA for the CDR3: TGTGCCAGCAGCCAAGATGCTAATCCCTCCTATGGCTACACCTTC. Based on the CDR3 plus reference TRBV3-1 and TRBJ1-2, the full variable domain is DTAVSQTPKYLVTQMGNDKSIKCEQNLGHDTMYWYKQDSKKFLKIMFSYNNKELIINETVPNRFSPKSPDKAHLNLHINSLELGDSAVYFCASSQDANPSYGYTFGSGTRLTVV.

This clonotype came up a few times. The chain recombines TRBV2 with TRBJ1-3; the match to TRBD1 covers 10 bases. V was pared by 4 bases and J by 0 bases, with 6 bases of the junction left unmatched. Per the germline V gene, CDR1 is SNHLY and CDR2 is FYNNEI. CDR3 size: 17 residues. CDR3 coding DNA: TGTGCCAGCAGTGCGTCTGGGACAGGGGCCTCTGGAAACACCATATATTTT. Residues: CASSASGTGASGNTIYF.